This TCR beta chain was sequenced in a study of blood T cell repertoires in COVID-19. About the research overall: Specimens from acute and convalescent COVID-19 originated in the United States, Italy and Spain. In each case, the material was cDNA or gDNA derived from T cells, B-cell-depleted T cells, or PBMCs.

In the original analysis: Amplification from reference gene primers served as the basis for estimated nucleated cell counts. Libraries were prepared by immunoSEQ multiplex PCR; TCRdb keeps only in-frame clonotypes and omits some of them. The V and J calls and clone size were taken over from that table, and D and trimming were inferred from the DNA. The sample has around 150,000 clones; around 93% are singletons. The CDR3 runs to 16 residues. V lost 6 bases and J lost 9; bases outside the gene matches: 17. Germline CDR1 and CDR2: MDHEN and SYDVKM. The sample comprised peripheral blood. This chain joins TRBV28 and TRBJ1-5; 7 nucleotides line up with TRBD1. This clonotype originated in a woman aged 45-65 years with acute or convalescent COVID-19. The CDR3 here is CASRPGKDRWVRPQHF. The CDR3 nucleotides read TGTGCCAGCAGGCCTGGAAAGGACAGGTGGGTGAGGCCCCAGCATTTT.